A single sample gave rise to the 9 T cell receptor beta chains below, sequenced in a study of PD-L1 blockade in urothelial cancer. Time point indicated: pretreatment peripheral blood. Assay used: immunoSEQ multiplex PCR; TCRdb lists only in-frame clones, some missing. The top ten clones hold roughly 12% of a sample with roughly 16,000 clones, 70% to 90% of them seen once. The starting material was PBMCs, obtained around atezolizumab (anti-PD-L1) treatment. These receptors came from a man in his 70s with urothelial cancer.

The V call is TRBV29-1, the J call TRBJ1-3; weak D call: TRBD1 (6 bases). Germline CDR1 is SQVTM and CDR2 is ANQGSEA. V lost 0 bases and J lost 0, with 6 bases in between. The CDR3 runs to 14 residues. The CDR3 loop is CSVEDRGSGNTIYF. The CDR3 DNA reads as TGCAGCGTTGAAGACAGGGGCTCTGGAAACACCATATATTTT. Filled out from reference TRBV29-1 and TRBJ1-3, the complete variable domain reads SAVISQKPSRDICQRGTSLTIQCQVDSQVTMMFWYRQQPGQSLTLIATANQGSEATYESGFVIDKFPISRPNLTFSTLTVSNMSPEDSSIYLCSVEDRGSGNTIYFGEGSWLTVV.

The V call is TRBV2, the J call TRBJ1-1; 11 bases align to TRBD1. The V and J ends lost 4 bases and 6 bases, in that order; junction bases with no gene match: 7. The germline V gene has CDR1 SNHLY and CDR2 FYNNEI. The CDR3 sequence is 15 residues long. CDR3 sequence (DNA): TGTGCCAGCAGTGCCCTGGACAGGGGGCCCCCTGAAGCTTTCTTT. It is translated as CASSALDRGPPEAFF. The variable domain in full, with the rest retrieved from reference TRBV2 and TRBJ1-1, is EPEVTQTPSHQVTQMGQEVILRCVPISNHLYFYWYRQILGQKVEFLVSFYNNEISEKSEIFDDQFSVERPDGSNFTLKIRSTKLEDSAMYFCASSALDRGPPEAFFGQGTRLTVV.

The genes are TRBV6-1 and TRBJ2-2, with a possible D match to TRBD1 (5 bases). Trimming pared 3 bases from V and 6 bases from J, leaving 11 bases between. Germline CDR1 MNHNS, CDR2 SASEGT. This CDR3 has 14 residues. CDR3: CASSDRWGPGELFF. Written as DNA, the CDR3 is TGTGCCAGCAGTGATCGGTGGGGCCCCGGGGAGCTGTTTTTT.

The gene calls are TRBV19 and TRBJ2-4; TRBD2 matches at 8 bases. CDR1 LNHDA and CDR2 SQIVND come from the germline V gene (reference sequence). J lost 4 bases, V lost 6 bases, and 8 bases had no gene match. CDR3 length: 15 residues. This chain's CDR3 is CASRTEIAGKNIQYF. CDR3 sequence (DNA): TGTGCCAGTAGGACGGAGATAGCGGGAAAAAACATTCAGTACTTC.

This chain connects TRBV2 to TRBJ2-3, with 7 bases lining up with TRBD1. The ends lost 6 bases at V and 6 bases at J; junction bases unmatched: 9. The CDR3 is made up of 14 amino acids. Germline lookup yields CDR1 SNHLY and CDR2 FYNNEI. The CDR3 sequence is CASSRQGERDTQYF. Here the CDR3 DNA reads TGTGCCAGCAGCCGGCAGGGGGAACGGGATACGCAGTATTTT. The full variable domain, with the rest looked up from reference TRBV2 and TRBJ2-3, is EPEVTQTPSHQVTQMGQEVILRCVPISNHLYFYWYRQILGQKVEFLVSFYNNEISEKSEIFDDQFSVERPDGSNFTLKIRSTKLEDSAMYFCASSRQGERDTQYFGPGTRLTVL.

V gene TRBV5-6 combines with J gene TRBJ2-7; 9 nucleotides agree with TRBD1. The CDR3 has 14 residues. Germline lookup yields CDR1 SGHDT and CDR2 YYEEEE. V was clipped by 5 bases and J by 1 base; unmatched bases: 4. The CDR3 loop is CASRTGGPSYEQYF. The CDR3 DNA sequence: TGTGCCAGCAGGACAGGGGGGCCTTCCTACGAGCAGTACTTC.

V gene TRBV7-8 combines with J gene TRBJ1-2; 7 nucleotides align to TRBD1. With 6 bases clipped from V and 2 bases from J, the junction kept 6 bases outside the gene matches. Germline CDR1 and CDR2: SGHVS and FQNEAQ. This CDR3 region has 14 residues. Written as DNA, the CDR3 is TGTGCCAGCAGTTGGGACAGTACGAACTATGGCTACACCTTC. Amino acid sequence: CASSWDSTNYGYTF.

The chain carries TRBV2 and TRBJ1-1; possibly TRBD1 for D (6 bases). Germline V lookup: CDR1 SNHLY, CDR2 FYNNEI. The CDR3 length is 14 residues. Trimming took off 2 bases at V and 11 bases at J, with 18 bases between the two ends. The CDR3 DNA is TGTGCCAGCAGTGAAAGAGGGGGGGGCCTTGGGGCTTTCTTT. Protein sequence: CASSERGGGLGAFF.

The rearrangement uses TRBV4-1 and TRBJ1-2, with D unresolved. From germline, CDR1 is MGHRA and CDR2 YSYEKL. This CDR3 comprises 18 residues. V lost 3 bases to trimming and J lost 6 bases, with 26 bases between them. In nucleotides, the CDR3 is TGCGCCAGCAGCCACCGAAAACTAACCGGCCCCGCCGGGGATGGCTACACCTTC. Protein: CASSHRKLTGPAGDGYTF.